This TCR beta chain was identified during a study of spatial heterogeneity in lung cancer. This clonotype is termed medium-sized. Time point: sample taken at primary tumor resection. The germline gives CDR1 SGHTA, CDR2 FQGNSA. The CDR3 loop spans 14 amino acids. Trimming took 5 bases from V and 2 from J, leaving 12 bases between them. TCR cDNA molecules were tagged individually, and each one carried a unique molecular identifier. TCRdb used MiXCR to reprocess the 5' RACE reads, holding one entry per CDR3 protein. Among about 3,100 distinct CDR3 sequences listed, about 4.9% were seen once. The receptor was derived from a male donor with early-stage non-small cell lung cancer. Here the sequenced sample was normal lung tissue next to the tumor, taken at surgery. J is TRBJ2-5 and V is TRBV7-2; D is perhaps TRBD1 or TRBD2 (5 bases each). In nucleotides, the CDR3 is TGTGCCAGCAGCAGGGACGGAAGGCAAGAGACCCAGTACTTC. Protein: CASSRDGRQETQYF.